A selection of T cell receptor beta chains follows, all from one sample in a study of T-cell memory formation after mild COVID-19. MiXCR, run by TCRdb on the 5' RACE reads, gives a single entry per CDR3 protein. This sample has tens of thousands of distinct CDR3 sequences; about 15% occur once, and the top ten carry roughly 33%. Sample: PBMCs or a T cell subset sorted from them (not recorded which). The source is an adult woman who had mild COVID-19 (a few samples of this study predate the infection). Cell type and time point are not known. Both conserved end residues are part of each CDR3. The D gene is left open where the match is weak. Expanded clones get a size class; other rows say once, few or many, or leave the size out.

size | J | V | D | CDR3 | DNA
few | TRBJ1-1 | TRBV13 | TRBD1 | CASSAGGHTEAFF | TGTGCCAGCAGCGCAGGGGGTCACACTGAAGCTTTCTTT
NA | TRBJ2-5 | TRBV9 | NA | CASSVDRVDETQYF | TGTGCCAGCAGCGTAGACAGGGTAGATGAGACCCAGTACTTC
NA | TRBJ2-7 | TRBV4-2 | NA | CASSSWQGNEQYF | TGTGCCAGCAGCTCGTGGCAGGGGAACGAGCAGTACTTC
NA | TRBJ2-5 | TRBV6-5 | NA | CATEDPEETQYF | TGTGCCACCGAGGACCCGGAAGAGACCCAGTACTTC
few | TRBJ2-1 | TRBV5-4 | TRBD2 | CASSLAAISGGAEEQFF | TGTGCCAGCAGCTTGGCCGCAATTAGCGGGGGGGCGGAGGAGCAGTTCTTC
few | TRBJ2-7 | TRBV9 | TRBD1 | CASSVDPGTGFLGEQYF | TGTGCCAGCAGCGTAGACCCCGGGACAGGGTTTTTGGGCGAGCAGTACTTC
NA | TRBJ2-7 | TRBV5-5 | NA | CASSPTVRSPSYEQYF | TGTGCCAGCAGCCCGACCGTCAGGTCCCCCTCCTACGAGCAGTACTTC
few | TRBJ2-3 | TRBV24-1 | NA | CATSDHRKYEGTDTQYF | TGTGCCACCAGTGACCACCGGAAGTATGAGGGGACAGATACGCAGTATTTT
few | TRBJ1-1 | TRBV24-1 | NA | CATGTNTEAFF | TGTGCCACCGGGACGAACACTGAAGCTTTCTTT
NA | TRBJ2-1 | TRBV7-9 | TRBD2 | CASSHPTSGGPTYNEQFF | TGTGCCAGCAGCCATCCGACTAGCGGGGGCCCTACCTACAATGAGCAGTTCTTC
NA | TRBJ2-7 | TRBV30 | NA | CASGLSPSYEQYF | TGTGCCTCGGGACTCTCCCCTTCCTACGAGCAGTACTTC
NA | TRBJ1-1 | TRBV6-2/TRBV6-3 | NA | CASSYRVNTEAFF | TGTGCCAGCAGTTACAGGGTGAACACTGAAGCTTTCTTT
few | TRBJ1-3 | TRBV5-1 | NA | CARNFQDSGNTIYF | TGCGCCAGAAATTTCCAGGACTCTGGAAACACCATATATTTT
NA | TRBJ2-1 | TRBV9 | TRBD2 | CASSVAGGSLTYEQFF | TGTGCCAGCAGCGTAGCGGGCGGGAGCCTTACCTATGAGCAGTTCTTC
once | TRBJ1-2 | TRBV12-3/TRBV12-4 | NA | CASSYASAENYGYTF | TGTGCCAGCAGTTACGCATCGGCAGAGAACTATGGCTACACCTTC
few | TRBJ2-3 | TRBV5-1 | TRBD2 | CASSYLAARSTDTQYF | TGCGCCAGCAGCTATCTAGCGGCCCGTAGCACAGATACGCAGTATTTT
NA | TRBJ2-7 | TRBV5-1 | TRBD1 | CASSMTGAHEQYF | TGCGCCAGCAGCATGACAGGGGCCCACGAGCAGTACTTC
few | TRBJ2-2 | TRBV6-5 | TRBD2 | CASKLAAYKHANTGELFF | TGTGCCAGCAAACTAGCGGCATACAAGCACGCGAACACCGGGGAGCTGTTTTTT
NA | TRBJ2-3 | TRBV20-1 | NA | CSARITSPAPDTQYF | TGCAGTGCTAGAATCACCTCACCCGCCCCAGATACGCAGTATTTT
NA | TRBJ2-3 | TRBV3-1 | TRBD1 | CASRPGTGGLDTQYF | TGTGCCAGCAGGCCCGGGACAGGGGGCTTAGATACGCAGTATTTT
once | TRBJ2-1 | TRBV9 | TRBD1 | CASSGRDRGNNEQFF | TGTGCCAGCAGCGGACGGGACAGGGGAAACAATGAGCAGTTCTTC
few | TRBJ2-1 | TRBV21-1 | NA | CASRKTTSGGVSYNEQFF | TGTGCCAGCAGAAAGACGACTAGCGGGGGAGTGTCCTACAATGAGCAGTTCTTC
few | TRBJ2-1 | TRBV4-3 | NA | CASSQDPPSSTNEQFF | TGCGCCAGCAGCCAAGATCCTCCTAGCAGTACCAATGAGCAGTTCTTC
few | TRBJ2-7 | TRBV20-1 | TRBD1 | CSARDFGQGFEQYF | TGCAGTGCTAGAGATTTCGGACAGGGATTCGAGCAGTACTTC
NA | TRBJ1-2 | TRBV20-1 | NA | CSVGSEKQGWLSPSF | TGCAGTGTCGGCTCGGAAAAACAGGGATGGTTGAGTCCCTCCTTC
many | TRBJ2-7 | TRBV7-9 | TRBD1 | CASSAYPGQDSTYEQYF | TGTGCCAGCAGCGCCTACCCGGGACAGGACTCAACCTACGAGCAGTACTTC
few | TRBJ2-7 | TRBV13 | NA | CASTPPSGSLGEQYF | TGTGCCAGCACTCCCCCCAGCGGGTCCTTGGGCGAGCAGTACTTC
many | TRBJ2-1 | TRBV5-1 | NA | CASSLGVSSYNEQFF | TGCGCCAGCAGCTTGGGGGTAAGCTCCTACAATGAGCAGTTCTTC
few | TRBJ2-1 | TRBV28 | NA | CASSLGAGSYNEQFF | TGTGCCAGCAGTCTCGGGGCCGGCTCCTACAATGAGCAGTTCTTC
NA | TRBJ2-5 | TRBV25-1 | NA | CASSDRGETQYF | TGTGCCAGCAGTGACCGGGGGGAGACCCAGTACTTC
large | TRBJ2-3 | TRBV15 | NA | CATSRDRVDTQYF | TGTGCCACCAGCAGAGATAGGGTAGATACGCAGTATTTT
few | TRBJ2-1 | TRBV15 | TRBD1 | CATSRPGTAYNEQFF | TGTGCCACCAGCAGACCTGGGACAGCTTACAATGAGCAGTTCTTC
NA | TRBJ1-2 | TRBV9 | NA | CASSVEYPEGRYGYTF | TGTGCCAGCAGCGTAGAATATCCGGAGGGCCGTTATGGCTACACCTTC
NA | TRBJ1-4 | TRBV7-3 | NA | CASSFPGLAKLFF | TGTGCCAGCAGCTTCCCAGGGTTGGCAAAACTGTTTTTT
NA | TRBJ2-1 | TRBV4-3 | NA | CASSQDWAGDYNEQFF | TGCGCCAGCAGCCAAGATTGGGCAGGGGACTACAATGAGCAGTTCTTC
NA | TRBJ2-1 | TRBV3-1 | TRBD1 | CASSQSGQGDNEQFF | TGTGCCAGCAGCCAATCGGGACAGGGGGACAATGAGCAGTTCTTC
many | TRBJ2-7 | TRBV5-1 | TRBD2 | CASSPGLGSAAPYEQYF | TGCGCCAGCAGCCCGGGACTAGGAAGCGCCGCCCCTTACGAGCAGTACTTC
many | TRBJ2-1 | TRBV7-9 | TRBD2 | CASRTAGVGPNEQFF | TGTGCCAGCCGCACGGCGGGGGTAGGTCCCAATGAGCAGTTCTTC
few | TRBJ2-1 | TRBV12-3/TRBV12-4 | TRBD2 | CASSPLRGGSSYNEQFF | TGTGCCAGCAGTCCTCTACGCGGGGGGTCCTCCTACAATGAGCAGTTCTTC
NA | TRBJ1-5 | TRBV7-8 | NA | CASSPTVGVAVNQPQHF | TGTGCCAGCAGCCCCACGGTGGGGGTGGCAGTAAATCAGCCCCAGCATTTT
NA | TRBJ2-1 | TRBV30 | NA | CAWIFSYNEQFF | TGTGCCTGGATTTTCTCCTACAATGAGCAGTTCTTC
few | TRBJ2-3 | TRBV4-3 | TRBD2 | CASSGGLDAPGVQYF | TGCGCCAGCAGCGGGGGACTAGATGCGCCGGGGGTCCAGTATTTT
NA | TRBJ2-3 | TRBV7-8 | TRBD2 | CASSLEAGGPTDTQYF | TGTGCCAGCAGCTTAGAGGCGGGAGGACCGACGGATACGCAGTATTTT
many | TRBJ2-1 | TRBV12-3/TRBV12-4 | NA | CASRSSYNEQFF | TGTGCCAGCAGAAGCTCCTACAATGAGCAGTTCTTC
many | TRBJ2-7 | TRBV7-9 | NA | CASSSSQQGPLGDEQYF | TGTGCCAGCAGCTCCTCCCAGCAGGGCCCTTTAGGCGATGAGCAGTACTTC
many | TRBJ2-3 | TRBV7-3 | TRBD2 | CASSLGLASSTDTQYF | TGTGCCAGCAGCTTGGGACTAGCGTCTAGCACAGATACGCAGTATTTT
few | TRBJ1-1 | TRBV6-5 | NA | CASSSPRASHGNTEAFF | TGTGCCAGCAGTTCCCCGCGGGCATCTCATGGGAACACTGAAGCTTTCTTT
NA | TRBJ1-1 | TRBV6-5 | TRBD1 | CASRHGQGNTEAFF | TGTGCCAGCAGACATGGACAGGGCAACACTGAAGCTTTCTTT